The entry below gives a single T cell receptor (beta chain) sequence along with its context. Antigen specificity is unknown. This entry belongs to a study of PD-1 blockade in classical Hodgkin lymphoma. Relapse after autologous stem cell transplantation occurred in every patient, and brentuximab vedotin exposure varied. This table comes from immunoSEQ multiplex PCR, and its TCRdb copy is limited to in-frame clones, with some not included. Among about 99,000 clones listed, 81% were seen once. Notes on the study in general: Baseline TCR diversity was reportedly lower in newly diagnosed patients than in healthy donors. It was reported as lower still in relapsed/refractory patients. Repertoire differences lack defined causes, possibly disease activity or prior therapy.

The length of the CDR3 is 15 residues. Germline-derived CDR1 and CDR2 are MNHNY and SVGAGI (reference sequence). V lost 5 bases and J 0 bases, leaving 13 bases between the germline ends. This chain connects TRBV6-6 to TRBJ1-2, with D perhaps TRBD1 (5 bases). The sequence came from a human donor with classical Hodgkin lymphoma. This sample comprised peripheral blood mononuclear cells (PBMCs), obtained before the second cycle of nivolumab. This chain's CDR3 is CASSHPGSSNYGYTF. The DNA of the CDR3 is TGTGCCAGCAGTCATCCAGGGTCATCTAACTATGGCTACACCTTC.